The sequence of this T cell receptor beta chain was determined in a study of blood T cells in healthy people across ages. Study-level findings and limits: Diversity of TCR beta per million T cells declined in a roughly linear way with age.

V gave up 5 bases and J gave up 5 bases, with 18 bases separating them. CDR3 length equals 15 residues. Germline V CDR1 and CDR2: SGHVS, FNYEAQ. A word on this clonotype: What it recognizes is unknown.

Together with a sample-barcoded 5' primer, a J-beta primer mix was included in a second PCR lasting roughly 7 to 11 cycles. TCRdb redid the calling of the 5' RACE reads with MiXCR, one entry per CDR3 protein. The table includes 1.5 million to 2 million distinct CDR3 sequences, about 31% detected once. This TCR was recovered from a woman aged 25-40 years in good health. The chain employs TRBV7-6 and TRBJ2-5; D is perhaps TRBD2 (5 bases). Sequencing used blood. The CDR3 here is CASSHGDRDQETQYF. Here the CDR3 DNA reads TGTGCCAGCAGCCACGGGGATCGGGATCAGGAGACCCAGTACTTC.